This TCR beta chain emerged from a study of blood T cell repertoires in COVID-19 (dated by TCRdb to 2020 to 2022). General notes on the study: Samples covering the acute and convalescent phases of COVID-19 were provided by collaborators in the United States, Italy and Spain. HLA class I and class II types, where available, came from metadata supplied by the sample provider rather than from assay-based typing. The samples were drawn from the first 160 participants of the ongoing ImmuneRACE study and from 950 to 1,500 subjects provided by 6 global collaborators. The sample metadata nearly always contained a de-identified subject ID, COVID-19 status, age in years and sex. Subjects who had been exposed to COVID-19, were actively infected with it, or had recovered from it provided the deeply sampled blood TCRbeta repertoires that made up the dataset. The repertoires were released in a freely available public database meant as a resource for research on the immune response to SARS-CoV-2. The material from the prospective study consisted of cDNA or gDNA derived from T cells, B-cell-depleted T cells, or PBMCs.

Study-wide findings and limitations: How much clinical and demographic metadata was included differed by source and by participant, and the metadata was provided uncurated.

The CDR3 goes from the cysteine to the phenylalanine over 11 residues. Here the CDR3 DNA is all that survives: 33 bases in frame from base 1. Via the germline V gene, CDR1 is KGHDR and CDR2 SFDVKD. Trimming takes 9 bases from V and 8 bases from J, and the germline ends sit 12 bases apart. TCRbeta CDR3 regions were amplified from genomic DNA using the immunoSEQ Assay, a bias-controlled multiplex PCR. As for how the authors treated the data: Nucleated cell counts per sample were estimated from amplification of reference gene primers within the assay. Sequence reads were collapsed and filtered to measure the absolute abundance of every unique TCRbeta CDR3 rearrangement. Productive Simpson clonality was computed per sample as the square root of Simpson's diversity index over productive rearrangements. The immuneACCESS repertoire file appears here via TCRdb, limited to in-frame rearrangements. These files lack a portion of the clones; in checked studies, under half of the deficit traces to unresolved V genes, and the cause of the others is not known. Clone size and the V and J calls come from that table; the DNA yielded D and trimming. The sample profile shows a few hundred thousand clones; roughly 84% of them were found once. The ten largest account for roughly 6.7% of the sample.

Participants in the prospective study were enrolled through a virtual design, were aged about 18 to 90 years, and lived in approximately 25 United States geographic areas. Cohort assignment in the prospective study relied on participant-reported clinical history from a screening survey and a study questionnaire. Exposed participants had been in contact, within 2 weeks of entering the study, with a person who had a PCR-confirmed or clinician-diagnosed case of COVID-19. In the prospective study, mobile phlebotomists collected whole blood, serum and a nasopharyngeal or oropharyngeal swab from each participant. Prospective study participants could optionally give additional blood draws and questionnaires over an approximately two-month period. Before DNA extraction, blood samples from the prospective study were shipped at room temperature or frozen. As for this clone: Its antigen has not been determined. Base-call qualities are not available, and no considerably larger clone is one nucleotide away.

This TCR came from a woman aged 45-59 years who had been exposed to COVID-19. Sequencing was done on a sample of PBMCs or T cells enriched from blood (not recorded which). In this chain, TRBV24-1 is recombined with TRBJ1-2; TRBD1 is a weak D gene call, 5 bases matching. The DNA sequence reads TGTGCCACCTTTGGGGGGTACGGCTACACCTTC. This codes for CATFGGYGYTF.